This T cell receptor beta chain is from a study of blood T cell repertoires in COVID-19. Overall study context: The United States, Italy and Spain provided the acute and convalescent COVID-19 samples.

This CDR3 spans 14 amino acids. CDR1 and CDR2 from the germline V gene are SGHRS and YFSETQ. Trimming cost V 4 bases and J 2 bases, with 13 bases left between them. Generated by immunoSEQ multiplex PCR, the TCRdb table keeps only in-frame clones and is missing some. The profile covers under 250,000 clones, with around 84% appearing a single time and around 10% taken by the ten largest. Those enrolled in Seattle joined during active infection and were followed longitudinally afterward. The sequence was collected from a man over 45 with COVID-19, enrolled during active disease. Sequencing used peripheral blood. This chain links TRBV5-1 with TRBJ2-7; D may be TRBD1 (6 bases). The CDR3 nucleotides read TGCGCCAGCAGCCCCACAGGGTGGACCTACGAGCAGTACTTC. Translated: CASSPTGWTYEQYF. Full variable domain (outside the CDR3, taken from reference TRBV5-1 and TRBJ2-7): KAGVTQTPRYLIKTRGQQVTLSCSPISGHRSVSWYQQTPGQGLQFLFEYFSETQRNKGNFPGRFSGRQFSNSRSEMNVSTLELGDSALYLCASSPTGWTYEQYFGPGTRLTVT.